One T cell receptor (beta chain) is described in this entry. Its antigen is undetermined. The data are from a study of shared clonotypes between healthy human individuals. Study-level points and caveats: Rarefaction showed that sequencing of sorted subsets was incomplete (despite large depth). Relative to their counterparts shared across all four donors, non-shared clonotypes exhibited diminished generation probabilities.

Several immunoSEQ 96-well plates shared each subset's DNA, each plate a replicate. The assay was immunoSEQ multiplex PCR, and TCRdb's table has in-frame clones only and misses some. The profile covers about 2.4 million clones, with roughly 93% appearing a single time and 0.35% to 0.45% taken by the ten largest. Only Caucasian adults living in Nashville, Tennessee made up the donor group. This CDR3 region has 15 residues. CDR1 is SGHRS, CDR2 YFSETQ, per germline. V dropped 4 bases and J dropped 1; count of bases not matched to a gene: 4. V usage is TRBV5-1 and J usage is TRBJ2-3; 9 bases agree with TRBD2. Sequencing used naive CD4+ T cells from PBMCs. Subset reported: CD45RA+ positively selected. The TCR originated in a young man in good health. Some clones in this sample may be carry-over from other donors' samples. The CDR3 protein is CASSQGTSRTDTQYF. The CDR3 DNA is TGCGCCAGCAGCCAGGGGACTAGCCGCACAGATACGCAGTATTTT.